A selection of T cell receptor beta chains follows, all from one sample in a study of blood T cells in healthy people across ages. TCRdb recomputed calls from the 5' RACE reads with MiXCR, one row per CDR3 protein. Among 650,000 to 1,000,000 distinct CDR3 sequences listed, around 34% were seen once. The sample consisted of blood. These receptors were obtained from a man between 18 and 29 years old in good health. The CDR3 runs from the conserved cysteine through the conserved F or W. D genes are given only for firm matches. The size entry is marked missing in some rows and otherwise reads once, few, many or a size class.

CDR3nt: TGTGCCAGCAGTTTCGAAAGCTTCTATAACACTGAAGCTTTCTTT; CDR3aa: CASSFESFYNTEAFF; abundance: few; v_gene: TRBV28; d_gene: .; j_gene: TRBJ1-1
CDR3nt: TGTGCCATCAGGCCGACAGGGAATTACACAGATACGCAGTATTTT; CDR3aa: CAIRPTGNYTDTQYF; abundance: .; v_gene: TRBV10-3; d_gene: TRBD1; j_gene: TRBJ2-3
CDR3nt: TGTGCCATCAGTGAAGGGGTAACAATGAGGGCTTTCTTT; CDR3aa: CAISEGVTMRAFF; abundance: .; v_gene: TRBV10-3; d_gene: .; j_gene: TRBJ1-1
CDR3nt: TGTGCCACCAGCAGAGTAGGCTACGAGCAGTACTTC; CDR3aa: CATSRVGYEQYF; abundance: many; v_gene: TRBV15; d_gene: .; j_gene: TRBJ2-7
CDR3nt: TGTGCCAGCAGCCCGGGGCTAGGGATGGGCACAGATACGCAGTATTTT; CDR3aa: CASSPGLGMGTDTQYF; abundance: many; v_gene: TRBV9; d_gene: .; j_gene: TRBJ2-3
CDR3nt: TGTGCCAGCAGCAAGGGACAGATTAATTCACCCCTCCACTTT; CDR3aa: CASSKGQINSPLHF; abundance: .; v_gene: TRBV7-2; d_gene: TRBD1; j_gene: TRBJ1-6
CDR3nt: TGCAGTGCTAGAGGAAGAAATGAAAAACTGTTTTTT; CDR3aa: CSARGRNEKLFF; abundance: .; v_gene: TRBV20-1; d_gene: .; j_gene: TRBJ1-4
CDR3nt: TGTGCCAGCAGCTCGGGGGGCAGGGGGCATGAGCAGTTCTTC; CDR3aa: CASSSGGRGHEQFF; abundance: .; v_gene: TRBV7-9; d_gene: .; j_gene: TRBJ2-1
CDR3nt: TGTGCCAGCAGCGGAATATCTGGCGAAAAACTGTTTTTT; CDR3aa: CASSGISGEKLFF; abundance: .; v_gene: TRBV9; d_gene: .; j_gene: TRBJ1-4
CDR3nt: TGCGCCAGCAGCGAACTGGGAACAGGGGCACAAGAGACCCAGTACTTC; CDR3aa: CASSELGTGAQETQYF; abundance: many; v_gene: TRBV5-1; d_gene: TRBD1; j_gene: TRBJ2-5
CDR3nt: TGTGCCAGCGGTGGGGGGAACACCGGGGAGCTGTTTTTT; CDR3aa: CASGGGNTGELFF; abundance: .; v_gene: TRBV7-2; d_gene: .; j_gene: TRBJ2-2
CDR3nt: TGCGCCAGCAGCCAAGAGGGCACGCACACTGAAGCTTTCTTT; CDR3aa: CASSQEGTHTEAFF; abundance: .; v_gene: TRBV4-3; d_gene: .; j_gene: TRBJ1-1
CDR3nt: TGTGCCAGTAGTATAGGGGGGGCCCAGCCCCAGCATTTT; CDR3aa: CASSIGGAQPQHF; abundance: .; v_gene: TRBV19; d_gene: .; j_gene: TRBJ1-5
CDR3nt: TGTGCCACCAGTACTAGGGGGACGGGCACAGATACGCAGTATTTT; CDR3aa: CATSTRGTGTDTQYF; abundance: many; v_gene: TRBV24-1; d_gene: .; j_gene: TRBJ2-3
CDR3nt: TGTGCCAGCAGCTCAGGGTTTGCCAAAAACATTCAGTACTTC; CDR3aa: CASSSGFAKNIQYF; abundance: .; v_gene: TRBV7-2; d_gene: .; j_gene: TRBJ2-4
CDR3nt: TGCACCAGCAGCCAAGATGGGGGACAGGACCTCACTGAAGCTTTCTTT; CDR3aa: CTSSQDGGQDLTEAFF; abundance: .; v_gene: TRBV4-3; d_gene: TRBD1; j_gene: TRBJ1-1
CDR3nt: TGTGCCAGTAGTATCGGGGCCTCCGGCTACACCTTC; CDR3aa: CASSIGASGYTF; abundance: .; v_gene: TRBV19; d_gene: .; j_gene: TRBJ1-2
CDR3nt: TGCGCCAGCACCGGACTCCCGACGGGGCAAGAGACCCAGTACTTC; CDR3aa: CASTGLPTGQETQYF; abundance: .; v_gene: TRBV10-1; d_gene: .; j_gene: TRBJ2-5
CDR3nt: TGTGCCAGCAGGGGACAGTGGCAGTTCTTC; CDR3aa: CASRGQWQFF; abundance: few; v_gene: TRBV2; d_gene: TRBD1; j_gene: TRBJ2-1
CDR3nt: TGTGCCAGCAGCCCACTAGCGGGGGTCAGGGGGACCCAGTACTTC; CDR3aa: CASSPLAGVRGTQYF; abundance: .; v_gene: TRBV4-2; d_gene: TRBD2; j_gene: TRBJ2-5
CDR3nt: TGTGCCAGCAGTCGGGACAGAAACTCACAAGAGACCCAGTACTTC; CDR3aa: CASSRDRNSQETQYF; abundance: few; v_gene: TRBV2; d_gene: TRBD1; j_gene: TRBJ2-5
CDR3nt: TGTGCCAGCAGCGTAGAAGGCAGACCCTCTGGGGCCAACGTCCTGACTTTC; CDR3aa: CASSVEGRPSGANVLTF; abundance: .; v_gene: TRBV9; d_gene: .; j_gene: TRBJ2-6